This TCR beta chain was sequenced during a study of T cell responses to AZD1222 COVID-19 vaccine. Overall study context: Samples with a second dose at about 4 or about 12 weeks were pooled together.

Produced via immunoSEQ multiplex PCR; TCRdb's table is partial and in-frame only. The sample holds about 160,000 clones, roughly 92% seen once. Sample: peripheral blood, taken on day 0 of AZD1222 vaccination. This TCR came from an adult in good health.

Here the CDR3 DNA reads TGCGCCAGCAGCCCGACTAGCGCCCTTAGCACAGATACGCAGTATTTT. Translation: CASSPTSALSTDTQYF. V usage is TRBV5-1 and J usage is TRBJ2-3, with 8 bases that match TRBD2. CDR1 and CDR2 (germline): SGHRS, YFSETQ. V shed 4 bases and J 0 bases; nucleotides not matched to a gene: 7. This CDR3 has 16 amino acids.